This TCR beta chain was found in a study of blood T cell repertoires in COVID-19. Study background: Sites in the United States, Italy and Spain provided acute and convalescent COVID-19 samples.

The CDR3 is 15 amino acids. Trimming at V came to 4 bases and at J to 6 bases, leaving 2 bases not matched to a gene. Germline lookup yields CDR1 MGHRA and CDR2 YSYEKL. In the source study's methods: Nucleated cell counts were estimated from reference gene primer amplification. TCRdb's table, derived via immunoSEQ multiplex PCR, lists solely in-frame clones and lacks some. V and J calls and clone size come straight from that table; D and trimming were deduced from the DNA. The table has about 34,000 clones, 80% to 95% seen once; the top ten hold approximately 19%. The chain carries TRBV4-1 and TRBJ2-4; 14 nucleotides line up with TRBD2. The clonotype originates from a man aged 80 or over with acute or convalescent COVID-19. Specimen: peripheral blood. CDR3 coding DNA: TGCGCCAGCAGCCGGACTAGCGGGGGGCTAAACATTCAGTACTTC. This gives the protein CASSRTSGGLNIQYF.